One T cell receptor beta chain is described in this entry. Its antigen is still unknown. The DNA is left out, because the CDR3 cannot be placed on it with certainty; the CDR3 is given as TCRdb lists it. Each hyperthyroidism patient was newly diagnosed, with under 2 months' duration, and aged 18 to 65. Clinical symptoms, serum thyroxine, TRAb, thyroid ultrasound and orbital computed tomography formed the basis of diagnosis. The data are from a study of Graves' ophthalmopathy and Graves' hyperthyroidism. Study findings and constraints: Most expanded clonotypes in thyroid above 0.001 frequency also showed up in blood.

The sequenced template was RNA, covering the TCR beta CDR3 region. The authors performed first-round RT-PCR with HTBI primers and then a second-round multiplex PCR. In TCRdb, the multiplex PCR reads were re-called with MiXCR into one record per CDR3 protein. The data contain roughly 36,000 distinct CDR3 sequences, about 50% of them seen just once; the ten biggest clones take up 26%. Germline CDR1 reads MGHDK; CDR2 reads SYGVNS. The CDR3 length is 23 residues, termini included. This TCR derives from an adult woman with stable Graves' hyperthyroidism. This sequence joins TRBV25-1 and TRBJ1-1; the table's D gene call, TRBD1, was not cross checked with the DNA. The material sequenced was peripheral blood. The CDR3 protein is CASSYSRQLSYEQYFGPGTEAFF.